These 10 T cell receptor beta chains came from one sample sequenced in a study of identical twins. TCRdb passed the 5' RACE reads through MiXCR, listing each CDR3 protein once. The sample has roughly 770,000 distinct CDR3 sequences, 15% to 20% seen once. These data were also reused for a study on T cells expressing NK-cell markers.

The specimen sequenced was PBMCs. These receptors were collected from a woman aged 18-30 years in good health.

In nucleotides, the CDR3 is TGCGCCAGCAGCTTGGGGACTCAATTTGAGCAGTTCTTC. This gives the protein CASSLGTQFEQFF. This chain uses TRBV5-1 with TRBJ2-1, with D possibly TRBD2 on 5 matching bases. The CDR3 has 13 amino acids. V dropped 0 bases and J dropped 9 bases, with 10 bases sitting between them. Looked up from germline, CDR1 is SGHRS and CDR2 is YFSETQ.

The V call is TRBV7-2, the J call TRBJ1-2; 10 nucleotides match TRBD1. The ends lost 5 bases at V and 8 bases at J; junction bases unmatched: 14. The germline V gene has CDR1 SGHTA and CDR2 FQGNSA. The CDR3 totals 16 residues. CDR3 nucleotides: TGTGCCAGCAGCCATCGGGACGGACAGGGGGTTCGAGGCTACACCTTC. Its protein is CASSHRDGQGVRGYTF.

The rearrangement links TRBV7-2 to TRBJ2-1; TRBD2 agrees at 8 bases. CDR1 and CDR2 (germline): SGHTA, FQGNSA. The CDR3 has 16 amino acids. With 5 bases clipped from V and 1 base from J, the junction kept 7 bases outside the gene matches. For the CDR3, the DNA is TGTGCCAGCAGCCCGAGGACTAGCCGATCCTACAATGAGCAGTTCTTC. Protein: CASSPRTSRSYNEQFF.

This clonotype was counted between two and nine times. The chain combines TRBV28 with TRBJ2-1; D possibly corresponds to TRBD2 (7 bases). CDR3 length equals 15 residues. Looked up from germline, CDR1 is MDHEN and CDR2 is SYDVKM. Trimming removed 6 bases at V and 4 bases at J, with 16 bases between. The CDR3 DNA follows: TGTGCCAGCAGACGTGGGGGGGCGGATTACAATGAGCAGTTCTTC. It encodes CASRRGGADYNEQFF.

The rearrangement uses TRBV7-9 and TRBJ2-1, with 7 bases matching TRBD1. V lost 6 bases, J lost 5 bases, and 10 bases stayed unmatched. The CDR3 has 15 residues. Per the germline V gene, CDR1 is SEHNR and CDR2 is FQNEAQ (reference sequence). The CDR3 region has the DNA TGTGCCAGCAGGGACCCCGGGACAGCCGACAATGAGCAGTTCTTC. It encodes CASRDPGTADNEQFF.

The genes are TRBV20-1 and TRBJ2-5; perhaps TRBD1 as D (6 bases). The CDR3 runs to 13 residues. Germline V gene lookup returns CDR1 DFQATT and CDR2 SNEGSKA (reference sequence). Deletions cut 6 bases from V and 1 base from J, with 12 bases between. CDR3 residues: CSAIGQSQETQYF. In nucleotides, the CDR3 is TGCAGTGCCATCGGACAGTCCCAAGAGACCCAGTACTTC.

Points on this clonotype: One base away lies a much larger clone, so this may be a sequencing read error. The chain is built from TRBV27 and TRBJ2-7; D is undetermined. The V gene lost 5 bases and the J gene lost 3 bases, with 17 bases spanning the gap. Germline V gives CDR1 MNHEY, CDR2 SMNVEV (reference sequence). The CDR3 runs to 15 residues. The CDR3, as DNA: TGTGCCAGCAGTCAGGACCGCCGAAACCTCTACGAGCAGTACTTC. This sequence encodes CASSQDRRNLYEQYF.

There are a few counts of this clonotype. CDR3 bases: TGTGCCACCAGCAGAGATGGACAGAGCACAGATACGCAGTATTTT. This translates into CATSRDGQSTDTQYF. The chain uses TRBV15 and TRBJ2-3; possible D gene TRBD1, 6 bases. Per germline, CDR1 LNHNV and CDR2 YYDKDF (reference sequence). The CDR3 covers 15 residues. V was shortened by 0 bases and J by 0 bases, with 7 bases between the two germline ends. Full variable domain (outside the CDR3, taken from reference TRBV15 and TRBJ2-3): DAMVIQNPRYQVTQFGKPVTLSCSQTLNHNVMYWYQQKSSQAPKLLFHYYDKDFNNEADTPDNFQSRRPNTSFCFLDIRSPGLGDTAMYLCATSRDGQSTDTQYFGPGTRLTVL.

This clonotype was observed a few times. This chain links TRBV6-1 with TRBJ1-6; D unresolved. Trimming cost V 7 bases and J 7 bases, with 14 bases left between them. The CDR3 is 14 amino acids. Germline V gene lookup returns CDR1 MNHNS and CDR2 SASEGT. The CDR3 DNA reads TGTGCCAGCAAATTCACGAGGGAGAATTCACCCCTCCACTTT. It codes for CASKFTRENSPLHF.

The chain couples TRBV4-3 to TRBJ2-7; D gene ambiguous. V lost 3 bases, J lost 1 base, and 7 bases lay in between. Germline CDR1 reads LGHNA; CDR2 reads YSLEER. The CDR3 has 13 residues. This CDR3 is CASSHDTSYEQYF. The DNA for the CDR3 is TGCGCCAGCAGCCATGATACGTCCTACGAGCAGTACTTC.